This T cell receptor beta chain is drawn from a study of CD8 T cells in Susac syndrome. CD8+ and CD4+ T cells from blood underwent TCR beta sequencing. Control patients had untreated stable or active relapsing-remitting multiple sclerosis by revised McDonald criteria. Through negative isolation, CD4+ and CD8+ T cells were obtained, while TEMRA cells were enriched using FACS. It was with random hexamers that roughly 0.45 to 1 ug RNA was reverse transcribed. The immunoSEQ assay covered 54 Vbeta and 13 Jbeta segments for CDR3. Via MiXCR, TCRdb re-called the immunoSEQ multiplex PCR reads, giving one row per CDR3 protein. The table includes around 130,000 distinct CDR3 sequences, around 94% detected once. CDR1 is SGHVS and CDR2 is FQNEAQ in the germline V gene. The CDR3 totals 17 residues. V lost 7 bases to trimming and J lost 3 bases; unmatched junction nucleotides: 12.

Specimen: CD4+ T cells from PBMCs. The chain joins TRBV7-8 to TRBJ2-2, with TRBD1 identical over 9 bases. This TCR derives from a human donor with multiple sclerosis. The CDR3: CASTKRDRVGDTGELFF. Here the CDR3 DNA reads TGTGCCAGCACAAAAAGGGACAGGGTTGGAGACACCGGGGAGCTGTTTTTT.